The following is a T cell receptor (beta chain) sequence with its context. Its target is not known. The data stem from a study of OX40 agonist ivuxolimab in advanced cancers. The wider study: Patients' therapy was ivuxolimab, an antibody that acts as an agonist of OX40 (CD134). Cohort: roughly 80% men, mean age about 60, aged about 20 to 90.

V was clipped by 6 bases and J by 6 bases, with 14 bases between them. The CDR3 covers 14 residues. Germline CDR1 reads SEHNR; CDR2 reads FQNEAQ (reference sequence). Only in-frame clones appear in the TCRdb table, and some are missing; sequencing was by immunoSEQ multiplex PCR. The sample contains about 43,000 clones, about 90% of which appear only once. General study findings and limits: Among T cells, CD8+ cells averaged more expanded clones than CD4+ cells.

V usage is TRBV7-9 and J usage is TRBJ1-4; TRBD1 might be the D (5 bases). Sequencing used CD4+ or CD8+ T cells sorted from blood, obtained in a trial of the OX40 agonist ivuxolimab. The source of this sequence is an adult with an advanced solid tumor such as melanoma, head and neck, liver or kidney cancer. For the CDR3, the DNA is TGTGCCAGCAGTCCCGGGGCGAGGGATGAAAAACTGTTTTTT. Translating it yields CASSPGARDEKLFF. Full variable domain (rest looked up from reference TRBV7-9 and TRBJ1-4): DTGVSQNPRHKITKRGQNVTFRCDPISEHNRLYWYRQTLGQGPEFLTYFQNEAQLEKSRLLSDRFSAERPKGSFSTLEIQRTEQGDSAMYLCASSPGARDEKLFFGSGTQLSVL.